The TCR beta chain described here comes from a study of blood T cell repertoires in COVID-19. Study as a whole: COVID-19 samples, acute and convalescent, were from the United States, Italy and Spain. PBMCs, B-cell-depleted T cells, or T cells provided the cDNA or gDNA that made up the material.

CDR1 and CDR2 from the germline V gene are SGHTA and FQGNSA. V was pared by 1 base and J by 6 bases, with 18 bases between. This CDR3 region has 16 residues. Study processing details: How many nucleated cells were present was estimated from reference gene primer amplification. Here immunoSEQ multiplex PCR was the method, and the copy in TCRdb shows in-frame clones only, minus some. The D gene and trimming were derived from the DNA, and the V and J assignments and clone size from that table. The table lists approximately 170,000 clones, 74% of them singletons. This chain uses TRBV7-2 with TRBJ2-5; possibly TRBD1 for D (6 bases). The source material was peripheral blood. The clonotype comes from a woman older than 75 with acute or convalescent COVID-19. CDR3: CASSLVAGTQGQTQYF. The CDR3 DNA reads as TGTGCCAGCAGCTTAGTAGCCGGGACACAGGGTCAGACCCAGTACTTC. Complete variable domain (other parts from reference TRBV7-2 and TRBJ2-5): GAGVSQSPSNKVTEKGKDVELRCDPISGHTALYWYRQSLGQGLEFLIYFQGNSAPDKSGLPSDRFSAERTGGSVSTLTIQRTQQEDSAVYLCASSLVAGTQGQTQYFGPGTRLLVL.